This T cell receptor beta chain was documented in a study of technical replicates of blood from a few donors. The repertoire was sequenced with immunoSEQ multiplex PCR; TCRdb's copy has only in-frame clones and lacks some. The sample consists of about 80,000 clones, 85% to 95% of them appearing once. Sequencing input: T cells isolated from PBMCs. The sequence derives from a human donor in good health.

For the CDR3, the DNA is TGTGCCTGGAGTGTTGGGTCAGGGGTCTACTATGGCTACACCTTC. Residues: CAWSVGSGVYYGYTF. The rearrangement uses TRBV30 and TRBJ1-2; D may be TRBD1 (6 bases). The germline gives CDR1 GTSNPN, CDR2 SVGIG (reference sequence). The length of the CDR3 is 15 residues. Trimming removed 0 bases at V and 3 bases at J, with 14 bases between.